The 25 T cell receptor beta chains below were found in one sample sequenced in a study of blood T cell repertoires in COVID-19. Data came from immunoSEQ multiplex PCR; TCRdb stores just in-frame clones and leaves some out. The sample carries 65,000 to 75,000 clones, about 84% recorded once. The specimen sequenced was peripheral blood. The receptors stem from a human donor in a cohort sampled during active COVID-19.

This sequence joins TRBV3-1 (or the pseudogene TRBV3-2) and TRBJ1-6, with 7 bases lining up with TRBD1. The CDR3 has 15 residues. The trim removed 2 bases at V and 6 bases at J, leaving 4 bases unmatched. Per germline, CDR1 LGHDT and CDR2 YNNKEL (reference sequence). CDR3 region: CASSQTRDSNSPLHF. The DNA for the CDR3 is TGTGCCAGCAGCCAAACCCGGGACAGTAATTCACCCCTCCACTTT.

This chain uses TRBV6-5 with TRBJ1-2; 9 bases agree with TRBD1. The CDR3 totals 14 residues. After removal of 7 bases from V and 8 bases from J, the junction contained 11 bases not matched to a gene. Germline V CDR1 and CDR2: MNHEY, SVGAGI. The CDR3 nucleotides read TGTGCCAGCACCCTCTTGGGGGACAGGGTAGGCTACACCTTC. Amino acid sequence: CASTLLGDRVGYTF.

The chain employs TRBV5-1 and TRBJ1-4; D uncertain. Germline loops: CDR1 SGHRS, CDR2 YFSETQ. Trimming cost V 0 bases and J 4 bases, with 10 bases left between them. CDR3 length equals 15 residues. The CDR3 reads CASSLAYDYNEKLFF. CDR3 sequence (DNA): TGCGCCAGCAGCTTGGCCTACGACTATAATGAAAAACTGTTTTTT.

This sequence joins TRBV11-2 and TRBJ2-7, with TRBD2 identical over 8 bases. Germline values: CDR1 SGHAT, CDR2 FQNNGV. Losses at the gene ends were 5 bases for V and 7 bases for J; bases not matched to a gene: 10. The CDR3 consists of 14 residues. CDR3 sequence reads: CASSGRTSISEQYF. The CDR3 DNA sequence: TGTGCCAGCAGCGGGCGGACTAGCATAAGTGAGCAGTACTTC.

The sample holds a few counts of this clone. CDR3 loop: CASSLTDCCDTF. For the CDR3, the DNA is TGTGCCAGCAGCCTAACTGACTGTTGCGACACCTTC. The genes are TRBV28 and TRBJ1-2; D is undetermined. CDR1 MDHEN and CDR2 SYDVKM come from the germline V gene. Between the trimmed V and J ends, which lost 6 bases and 12 bases, there was a span of 17 bases. The CDR3 has 12 amino acids.

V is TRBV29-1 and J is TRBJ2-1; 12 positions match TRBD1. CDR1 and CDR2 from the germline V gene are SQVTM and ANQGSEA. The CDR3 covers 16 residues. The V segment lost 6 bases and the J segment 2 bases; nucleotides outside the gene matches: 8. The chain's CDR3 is CSVVGTGGETYNEQFF. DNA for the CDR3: TGCAGCGTCGTAGGGACAGGGGGCGAAACCTACAATGAGCAGTTCTTC.

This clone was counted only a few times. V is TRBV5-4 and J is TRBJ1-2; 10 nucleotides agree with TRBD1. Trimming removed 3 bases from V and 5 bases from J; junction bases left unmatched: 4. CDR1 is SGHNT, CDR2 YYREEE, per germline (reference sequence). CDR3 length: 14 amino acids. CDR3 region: CASSYPGQGYGYTF. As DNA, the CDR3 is TGTGCCAGCAGCTACCCGGGACAGGGGTATGGCTACACCTTC.

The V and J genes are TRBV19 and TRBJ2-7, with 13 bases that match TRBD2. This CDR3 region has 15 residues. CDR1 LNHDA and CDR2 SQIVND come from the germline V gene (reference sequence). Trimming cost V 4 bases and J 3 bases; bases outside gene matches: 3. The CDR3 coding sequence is TGTGCCAGTAGTACGGGACTAGCGGGGTTCTACGAGCAGTACTTC. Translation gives CASSTGLAGFYEQYF.

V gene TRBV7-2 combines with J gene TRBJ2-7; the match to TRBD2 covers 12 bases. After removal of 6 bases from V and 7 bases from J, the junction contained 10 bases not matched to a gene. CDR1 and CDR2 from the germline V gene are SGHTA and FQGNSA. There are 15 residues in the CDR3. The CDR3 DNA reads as TGTGCCAGCAGGCCGACTAGCGGGGGTGGCATTGAGCAGTACTTC. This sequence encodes CASRPTSGGGIEQYF.

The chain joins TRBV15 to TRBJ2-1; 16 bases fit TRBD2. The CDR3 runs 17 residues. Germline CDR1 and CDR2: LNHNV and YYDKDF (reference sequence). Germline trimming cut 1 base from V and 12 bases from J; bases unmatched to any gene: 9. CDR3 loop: CATSRGGGLAGGPAQFF. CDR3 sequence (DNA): TGTGCCACCAGCAGAGGAGGGGGACTAGCGGGAGGGCCCGCGCAGTTCTTC.

CDR3 sequence reads: CATQRPTGLQETQYF. CDR3 DNA: TGCGCCACCCAGCGCCCGACAGGGCTCCAAGAGACCCAGTACTTC. The V and J genes are TRBV10-2 and TRBJ2-5; 7 bases match TRBD1. The J segment lost 1 base and the V segment lost 10 bases, leaving 12 bases of the junction unmatched. CDR1 is WSHSY and CDR2 is SAAADI in the germline V gene. This CDR3 spans 15 amino acids.

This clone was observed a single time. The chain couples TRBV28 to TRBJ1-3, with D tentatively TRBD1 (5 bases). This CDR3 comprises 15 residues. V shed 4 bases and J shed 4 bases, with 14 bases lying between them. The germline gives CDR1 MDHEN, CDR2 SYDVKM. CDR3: CASSSPGRPGNTIYF. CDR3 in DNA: TGTGCCAGCAGTTCCCCAGGGCGTCCGGGAAACACCATATATTTT.

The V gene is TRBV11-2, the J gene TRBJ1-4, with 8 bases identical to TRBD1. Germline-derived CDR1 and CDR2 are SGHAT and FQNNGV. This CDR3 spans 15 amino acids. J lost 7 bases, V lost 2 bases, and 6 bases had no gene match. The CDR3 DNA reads TGTGCCAGCAGCTTACTACAGGGGGGAAGTGAAAAACTGTTTTTT. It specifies CASSLLQGGSEKLFF.

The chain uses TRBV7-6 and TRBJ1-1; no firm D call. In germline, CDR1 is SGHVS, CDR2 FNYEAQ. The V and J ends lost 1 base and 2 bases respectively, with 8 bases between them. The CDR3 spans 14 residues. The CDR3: CASSLGRLNTEAFF. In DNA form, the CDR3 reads TGTGCCAGCAGCTTAGGTAGACTCAACACTGAAGCTTTCTTT.

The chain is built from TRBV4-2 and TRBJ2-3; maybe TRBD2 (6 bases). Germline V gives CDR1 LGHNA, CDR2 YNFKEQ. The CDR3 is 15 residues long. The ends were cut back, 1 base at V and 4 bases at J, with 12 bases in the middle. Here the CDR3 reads CASSQAEGQADTQYF. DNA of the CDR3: TGTGCCAGCAGCCAAGCGGAGGGCCAGGCAGATACGCAGTATTTT.

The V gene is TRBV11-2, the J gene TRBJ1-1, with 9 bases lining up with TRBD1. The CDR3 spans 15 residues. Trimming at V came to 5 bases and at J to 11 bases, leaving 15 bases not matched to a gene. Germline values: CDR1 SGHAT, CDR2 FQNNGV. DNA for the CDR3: TGTGCCAGCAGCCGCCCCGGGACAGGGACTCCTAGGGCTTTCTTT. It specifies CASSRPGTGTPRAFF.

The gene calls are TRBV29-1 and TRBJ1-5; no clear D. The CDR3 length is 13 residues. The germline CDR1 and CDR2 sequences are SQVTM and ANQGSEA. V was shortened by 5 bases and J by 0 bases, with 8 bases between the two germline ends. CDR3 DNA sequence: TGCAGCGTTTCACAAGATAGCAATCAGCCCCAGCATTTT. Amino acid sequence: CSVSQDSNQPQHF.

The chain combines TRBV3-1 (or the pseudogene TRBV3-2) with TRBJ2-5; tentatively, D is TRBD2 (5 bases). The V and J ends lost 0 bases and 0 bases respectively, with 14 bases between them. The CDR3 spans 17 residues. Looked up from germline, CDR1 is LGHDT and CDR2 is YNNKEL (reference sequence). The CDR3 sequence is CASSQEGLLGHQETQYF. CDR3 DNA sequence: TGTGCCAGCAGCCAAGAAGGACTCCTAGGACACCAAGAGACCCAGTACTTC.

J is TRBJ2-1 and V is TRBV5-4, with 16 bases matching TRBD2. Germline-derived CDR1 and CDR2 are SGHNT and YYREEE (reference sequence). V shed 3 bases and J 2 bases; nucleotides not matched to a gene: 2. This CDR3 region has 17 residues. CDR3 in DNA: TGTGCCAGCAGCTCGGGACTAGCGGGGGGGACCTACAATGAGCAGTTCTTC. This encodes CASSSGLAGGTYNEQFF.

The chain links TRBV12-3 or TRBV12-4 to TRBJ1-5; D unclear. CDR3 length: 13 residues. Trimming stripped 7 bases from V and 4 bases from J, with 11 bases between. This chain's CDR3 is CASTMEGNQPQHF. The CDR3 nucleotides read TGTGCCAGCACCATGGAGGGTAATCAGCCCCAGCATTTT.

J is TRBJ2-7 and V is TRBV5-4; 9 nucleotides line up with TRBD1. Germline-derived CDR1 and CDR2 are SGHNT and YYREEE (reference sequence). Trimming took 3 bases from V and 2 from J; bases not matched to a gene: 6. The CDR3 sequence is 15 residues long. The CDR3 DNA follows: TGTGCCAGCAGCTCCCCGGGACAGGGTACCTACGAGCAGTACTTC. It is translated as CASSSPGQGTYEQYF.

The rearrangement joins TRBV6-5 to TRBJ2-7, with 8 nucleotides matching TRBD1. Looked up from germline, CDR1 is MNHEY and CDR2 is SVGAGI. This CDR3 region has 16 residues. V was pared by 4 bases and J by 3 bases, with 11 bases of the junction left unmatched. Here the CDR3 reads CASSSPTGEEFYEQYF. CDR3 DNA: TGTGCCAGCAGTTCCCCGACAGGGGAAGAATTCTACGAGCAGTACTTC.

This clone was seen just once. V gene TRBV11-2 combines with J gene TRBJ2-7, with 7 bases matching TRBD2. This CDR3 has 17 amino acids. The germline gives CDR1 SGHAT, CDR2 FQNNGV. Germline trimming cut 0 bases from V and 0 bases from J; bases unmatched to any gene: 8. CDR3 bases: TGTGCCAGCAGCTTAGAGGCCGGGACTATTAGCTCCTACGAGCAGTACTTC. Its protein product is CASSLEAGTISSYEQYF. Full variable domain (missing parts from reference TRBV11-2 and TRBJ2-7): EAGVAQSPRYKIIEKRQSVAFWCNPISGHATLYWYQQILGQGPKLLIQFQNNGVVDDSQLPKDRFSAERLKGVDSTLKIQPAKLEDSAVYLCASSLEAGTISSYEQYFGPGTRLTVT.

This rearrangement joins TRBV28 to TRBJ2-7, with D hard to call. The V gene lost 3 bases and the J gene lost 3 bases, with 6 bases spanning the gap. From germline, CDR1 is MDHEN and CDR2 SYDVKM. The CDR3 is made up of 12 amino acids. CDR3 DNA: TGTGCCAGCAGTTTCCAGGTCTACGAGCAGTACTTC. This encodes CASSFQVYEQYF.

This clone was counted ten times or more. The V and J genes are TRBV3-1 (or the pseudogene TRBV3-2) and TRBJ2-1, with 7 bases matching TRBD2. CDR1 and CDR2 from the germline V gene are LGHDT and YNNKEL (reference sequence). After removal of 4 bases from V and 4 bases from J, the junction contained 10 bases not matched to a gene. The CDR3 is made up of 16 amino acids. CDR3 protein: CASSPPSGAEYNEQFF. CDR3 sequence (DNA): TGTGCCAGCAGCCCCCCTAGCGGAGCGGAGTACAATGAGCAGTTCTTC.